This entry is about one TCR beta chain. Its antigen is not identified. The sample is drawn from a study of CD8+ T cells in alopecia areata. Notes on the study in general: Mice gave a clearer picture of TCR sharing than patients did, possibly for HLA-related reasons.

The CDR3 sequence is 11 residues long. The germline CDR1 and CDR2 sequences are SGDLS and YYNGEE. V lost 8 bases to trimming and J lost 8 bases, with 11 bases between them. Following RNA extraction, reverse transcription yielded cDNA that acted as the sequencing template. Repertoires were generated with immunoSEQ multiplex PCR, while TCRdb's copy carries only in-frame clones and drops some. The table shows some 180,000 clones, with 63% occurring only once. The sequences come from CD4+ T cells sorted from blood, collected at week 0. The chain recombines TRBV9 with TRBJ2-1; D may be TRBD2 (5 bases). The clonotype comes from a human donor with alopecia areata. The CDR3 is CASGGGHEQFF. DNA for the CDR3: TGTGCCAGTGGCGGAGGTCATGAGCAGTTCTTC.